This is a list of T cell receptor beta chains from one sample in a study of blood T cells in healthy people across ages. TCRdb called the 5' RACE reads again in MiXCR, with one record for every CDR3 protein. The data show 1.5 million to 2 million distinct CDR3 sequences, less than 50% seen once. Sequencing was carried out using blood. These receptor sequences come from a woman between 40 and 50 years old in good health. The CDR3 runs from the conserved cysteine through the conserved F or W. The order of the fields is D gene, clone size, J gene, V gene, CDR3 DNA, CDR3 protein. A D gene is named only where the DNA matches it firmly. A clone size is listed for some rows: how often the clone was seen (once, few, many), or a class if it is expanded.

. | . | TRBJ1-5 | TRBV12-3/TRBV12-4 | TGTGCCAGCAGTTTAATTCACGGAGGACATCAGCCCCAGCATTTT | CASSLIHGGHQPQHF
TRBD1 | . | TRBJ2-7 | TRBV7-2 | TGTGCCAGCAGCTTGCCTAAGGGGGCCACCGAGCAGTACTTC | CASSLPKGATEQYF
TRBD1 | . | TRBJ2-5 | TRBV27 | TGTGCCAGCAGTAACCGACAGACAGGGGGGAAAGAGACCCAGTACTTC | CASSNRQTGGKETQYF
TRBD2 | . | TRBJ2-3 | TRBV20-1 | TGCAGTGCTGGGACTAGCGGGGGCCCCCAGAGGCACACAGATACGCAGTATTTT | CSAGTSGGPQRHTDTQYF
. | . | TRBJ1-2 | TRBV28 | TGTGCCAGCAGTGTCCCCGGGGCGTCGGCTGGCTACACCTTC | CASSVPGASAGYTF
TRBD2 | . | TRBJ2-3 | TRBV29-1 | TGCAGCGTTGAAAAAGCGGGGGGGGGAGCAGATACGCAGTATTTT | CSVEKAGGGADTQYF
. | few | TRBJ2-6 | TRBV6-1 | TGTGCCAGCAGTGAGACTAGTCCCCGAGCGACTGGGGCCAACGTCCTGACTTTC | CASSETSPRATGANVLTF
TRBD1 | . | TRBJ2-5 | TRBV27 | TGTGCCAGCAGTCGGACAGGGCCCTTGGGGGAGACCCAGTACTTC | CASSRTGPLGETQYF
. | . | TRBJ1-5 | TRBV28 | TGTGCCAGCAGTTTCCCCGATAGCAATCAGCCCCAGCATTTT | CASSFPDSNQPQHF
. | few | TRBJ2-7 | TRBV7-2 | TGTGCCAGCACCTCATACAGGGACCAATACGAGCAGTACTTC | CASTSYRDQYEQYF
. | . | TRBJ1-2 | TRBV4-3 | TGCGCCAGCAGCCAAGTAGGGATGGTCGCGCTTGCCCACTATGGCTACACCTTC | CASSQVGMVALAHYGYTF
. | . | TRBJ1-2 | TRBV7-9 | TGTGCCAGCAGCCCAGACACGATCTATGGCTACACCTTC | CASSPDTIYGYTF
. | . | TRBJ2-3 | TRBV14 | TGTGCCAGCAGCCAAGACCTGCCCCCGGATACGCAGTATTTT | CASSQDLPPDTQYF
. | . | TRBJ1-2 | TRBV4-2 | TGTGCCAGCAGCCAAAGGGTCAGGGGTGAGGAGGATGGCTACACCTTC | CASSQRVRGEEDGYTF
TRBD1 | many | TRBJ2-7 | TRBV7-2 | TGTGCCAGCAGCTCCAGGGGGACACTCTACGAGCAGTACTTC | CASSSRGTLYEQYF
. | . | TRBJ2-5 | TRBV28 | TGTGCCAGTAATACCGTGTTGGGGCTCGAGACCCAGTACTTC | CASNTVLGLETQYF
TRBD1 | . | TRBJ1-1 | TRBV2 | TGTGCCAGCAAGAATGAAGGACAGGGGGAAGCTTTCTTT | CASKNEGQGEAFF
TRBD2 | . | TRBJ2-1 | TRBV13 | TGTGCCAGCAGCCCTTTCCGGACTAGCGATGAGCAGTTCTTC | CASSPFRTSDEQFF
. | . | TRBJ2-1 | TRBV6-2/TRBV6-3 | TGTGCCAGCAGTTACTTCGCCCTTAGCTCCTACAATGAGCAGTTCTTC | CASSYFALSSYNEQFF
. | . | TRBJ2-5 | TRBV19 | TGTGCCAGTAGTATGGTAGGGAGTGGAGAGACCCAGTACTTC | CASSMVGSGETQYF
TRBD1 | . | TRBJ1-2 | TRBV14 | TGTGCCAGCAGCCAAGTCAATAGCAGGGGGCATGGCTACACCTTC | CASSQVNSRGHGYTF
. | . | TRBJ1-2 | TRBV27 | TGTGCCAGCAGCCTGAACAGATTCTATGGCTACACCTTC | CASSLNRFYGYTF
TRBD2 | . | TRBJ2-4 | TRBV6-1 | TGTGCCAGCAGTGAAGAGGTGGTGGTACTAGCGGGGCTAGCCAAAAACATTCAGTACTTC | CASSEEVVVLAGLAKNIQYF
. | . | TRBJ2-1 | TRBV7-2 | TGTGCCAGCAGCTTAGATGGAGGGGGAAGGGATGAGCAGTTCTTC | CASSLDGGGRDEQFF